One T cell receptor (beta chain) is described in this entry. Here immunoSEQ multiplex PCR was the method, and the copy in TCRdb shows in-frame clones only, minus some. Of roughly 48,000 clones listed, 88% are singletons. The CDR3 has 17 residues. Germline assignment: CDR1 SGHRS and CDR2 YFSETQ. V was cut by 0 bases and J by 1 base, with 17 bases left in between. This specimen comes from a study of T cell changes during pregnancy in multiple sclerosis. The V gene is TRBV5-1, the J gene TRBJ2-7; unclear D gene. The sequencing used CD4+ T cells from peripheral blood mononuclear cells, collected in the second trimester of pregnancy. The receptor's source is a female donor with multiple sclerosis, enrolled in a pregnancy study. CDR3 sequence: CASSLAHPGPRSYEQYF. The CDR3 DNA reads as TGCGCCAGCAGCTTGGCTCATCCTGGGCCTCGTTCCTACGAGCAGTACTTC.